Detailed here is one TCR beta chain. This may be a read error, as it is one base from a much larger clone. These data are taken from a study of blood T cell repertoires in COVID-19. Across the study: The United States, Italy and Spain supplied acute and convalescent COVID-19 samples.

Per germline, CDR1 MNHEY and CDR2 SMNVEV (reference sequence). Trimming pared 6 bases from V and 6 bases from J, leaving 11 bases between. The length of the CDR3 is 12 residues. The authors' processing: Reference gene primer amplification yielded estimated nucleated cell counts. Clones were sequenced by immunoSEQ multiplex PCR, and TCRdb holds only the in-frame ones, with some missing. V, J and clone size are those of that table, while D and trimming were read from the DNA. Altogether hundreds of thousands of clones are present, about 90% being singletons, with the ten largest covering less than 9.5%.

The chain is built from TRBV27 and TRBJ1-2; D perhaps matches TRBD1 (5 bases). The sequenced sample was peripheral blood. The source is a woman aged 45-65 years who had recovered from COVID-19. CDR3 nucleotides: TGTGCCAGCAGCCAGCGGGGGGATGGCTACACCTTC. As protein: CASSQRGDGYTF.